These 22 T cell receptor beta chains came from one sample sequenced in a study of blood T cell repertoires in COVID-19. The table came from immunoSEQ multiplex PCR; TCRdb's copy has only in-frame clones and leaves some out. The data show approximately 400,000 clones, roughly four fifths seen once. The material sequenced was PBMCs or T cells enriched from blood (not recorded which). The receptors here all came from a woman between 50 and 59 years old who had recovered from COVID-19.

This clone was found many times. This chain joins TRBV21-1 and TRBJ1-4; the table's D call TRBD1 went unverified against the DNA. TRBV21-1 is given as a pseudogene. There are 16 residues in the CDR3. CDR3 sequence: CASPGRDRGKNEKLFF. DNA for the CDR3: TGTGCCAGCCCCGGGAGGGACAGGGGAAAAAATGAAAAACTGTTTTTT.

CDR3 protein: CAWTTGGLGTQPQHF. The CDR3 DNA is TGTGCCTGGACGACGGGGGGGTTAGGTACTCAGCCCCAGCATTTT. The J gene is TRBJ1-5, the V gene TRBV30; TRBD1 is a possible D gene (5 bases). The CDR3 is 15 residues long. With 4 bases removed from V and 6 bases from J, the gap between germline ends came to 19 bases. Germline V gives CDR1 GTSNPN, CDR2 SVGIG (reference sequence).

This clone came up once. V and J are TRBV7-2 and TRBJ1-2, with D possibly matching TRBD1 (6 bases). Germline V CDR1 and CDR2: SGHTA, FQGNSA. V dropped 1 base and J dropped 10 bases, with 19 bases sitting between them. This CDR3 comprises 15 residues. CDR3 residues: CASSLGPGQQVDYTF. The CDR3 DNA is TGTGCCAGCAGCTTAGGGCCTGGACAGCAAGTTGACTACACCTTC.

The table lists this clone with many counts. V and J are TRBV19 and TRBJ1-3; no reliable D call. V shed 5 bases and J shed 2 bases, with 4 bases lying between them. The CDR3 loop spans 12 amino acids. Germline V gene sequence: CDR1 LNHDA, CDR2 SQIVND (reference sequence). Here the CDR3 DNA reads TGTGCCAGTAGTCCGGCTGGAAACACCATATATTTT. It yields the protein CASSPAGNTIYF. The whole variable domain, remainder taken from reference TRBV19 and TRBJ1-3, is DGGITQSPKYLFRKEGQNVTLSCEQNLNHDAMYWYRQDPGQGLRLIYYSQIVNDFQKGDIAEGYSVSREKKESFPLTVTSAQKNPTAFYLCASSPAGNTIYFGEGSWLTVV.

The J gene is TRBJ1-2, the V gene TRBV6-6; D call uncertain. V was cut by 0 bases and J by 6 bases, with 14 bases left in between. The germline V gene has CDR1 MNHNY and CDR2 SVGAGI (reference sequence). There are 15 residues in the CDR3. In DNA form, the CDR3 reads TGTGCCAGCAGTTACTCGTCCCCAAGCGGGCATGGCTACACCTTC. Its translation is CASSYSSPSGHGYTF.

This clone appeared a single time. The V call is TRBV27, the J call TRBJ2-7, with 8 bases identical to TRBD1. The CDR3 runs 14 residues. The junction had 7 bases not matched to a gene; V was cut back by 4 bases and J by 5 bases. The V gene's germline CDR1 is MNHEY and CDR2 SMNVEV (reference sequence). CDR3 protein: CASSWGQGAHEQYF. Written as DNA, the CDR3 is TGTGCCAGCAGTTGGGGGCAGGGGGCACACGAGCAGTACTTC.

This clone came up once. The junction does not match germline at one end; this may be a read error. CDR3 bases: TGTGCCAGCAGCTTGGAGACGGAGGGGAACCCTGAAGCTTTCTTT. It specifies CASSLETEGNPEAFF. The V call is TRBV7-9, the J call TRBJ1-1, with TRBD1 as a possible D gene (5 bases). In germline, CDR1 is SEHNR, CDR2 FQNEAQ (reference sequence). There are 15 residues in the CDR3. The full variable domain, completed using reference TRBV7-9 and TRBJ1-1, is DTGVSQNPRHKITKRGQNVTFRCDPISEHNRLYWYRQTLGQGPEFLTYFQNEAQLEKSRLLSDRFSAERPKGSFSTLEIQRTEQGDSAMYLCASSLETEGNPEAFFGQGTRLTVV.

The V gene is TRBV9, the J gene TRBJ1-1; TRBD1 agrees at 11 bases. In germline, CDR1 is SGDLS, CDR2 YYNGEE. This CDR3 comprises 15 residues. V lost 4 bases to trimming and J lost 6 bases; unmatched junction nucleotides: 8. CDR3 coding DNA: TGTGCCAGCAGCTTCAGCGCGGGACAGGGGGCTGAAGCTTTCTTT. It is translated as CASSFSAGQGAEAFF.

V and J are TRBV6-5 and TRBJ1-2; 8 bases match TRBD1. The V segment lost 6 bases and the J segment 7 bases; nucleotides outside the gene matches: 4. CDR1 MNHEY and CDR2 SVGAGI come from the germline V gene. CDR3 length: 12 residues. CDR3 residues: CASSQGASGYTF. CDR3 sequence (DNA): TGTGCCAGCAGCCAGGGGGCTTCTGGCTACACCTTC.

The chain is built from TRBV15 and TRBJ1-2; no clear D gene. The ends were cut back, 5 bases at V and 7 bases at J, with 11 bases in the middle. This CDR3 has 12 residues. Germline assignment: CDR1 LNHNV and CDR2 YYDKDF (reference sequence). The CDR3 DNA follows: TGTGCCACCAGCTTTGGAGTGGCTGGCTACACCTTC. It yields the protein CATSFGVAGYTF.

As regards this clone: The junction and the germline gene differ at one end; a read error may be behind it. The chain joins TRBV11-3 to TRBJ1-1; D call uncertain. Germline-derived CDR1 and CDR2 are SGHNT and YENEEA. This CDR3 comprises 14 residues. CDR3 amino acids: CASSHSNVNAEAFF. The CDR3 DNA reads as TGTGCCAGCAGCCATAGTAATGTGAACGCTGAAGCTTTCTTT.

The chain couples TRBV30 to TRBJ2-6; TRBD1 matches 7 bases. Losses at the gene ends were 5 bases for V and 4 bases for J; bases not matched to a gene: 11. Germline assignment: CDR1 GTSNPN and CDR2 SVGIG (reference sequence). This CDR3 spans 16 amino acids. The DNA of the CDR3 is TGTGCCTGGGGCAAAGACAGGGTGAGGGGGGCCAACGTCCTGACTTTC. It is translated as CAWGKDRVRGANVLTF.

This clone has just one count. This chain connects TRBV19 to TRBJ1-4; 8 nucleotides line up with TRBD1. The germline gives CDR1 LNHDA, CDR2 SQIVND (reference sequence). Trimming removed 3 bases from V and 3 bases from J; junction bases left unmatched: 12. CDR3 length: 18 residues. The CDR3 reads CASSIRRPGGAPNEKLFF. For the CDR3, the DNA is TGTGCCAGTAGTATTAGGCGGCCAGGGGGCGCGCCTAATGAAAAACTGTTTTTT.

Written as DNA, the CDR3 is TGTGCCAGCAGCTTAGAGGCAGGGGGCGTGAACACTGAAGCTTTCTTT. It specifies CASSLEAGGVNTEAFF. V gene TRBV11-2 combines with J gene TRBJ1-1, with 8 bases aligning to TRBD1. CDR1 and CDR2 from the germline V gene are SGHAT and FQNNGV. V shed 0 bases and J 0 bases; nucleotides not matched to a gene: 3. There are 16 residues in the CDR3.

In DNA, the CDR3 is TGTGCCAGCAGCCCCTCCAGCGGGAGTTTCGAAGAGCAGTACTTC. It encodes CASSPSSGSFEEQYF. This sequence joins TRBV9 and TRBJ2-7; TRBD2 matches at 8 bases. The V gene's germline CDR1 is SGDLS and CDR2 YYNGEE. After removal of 4 bases from V and 7 bases from J, the junction contained 13 bases not matched to a gene. The CDR3 has 15 residues.

This clone is a singleton in its sample. V usage is TRBV6-2 or TRBV6-3 and J usage is TRBJ2-1; 8 positions agree with TRBD2. Per germline, CDR1 MNHEY and CDR2 SVGEGT. The CDR3 has 16 amino acids. V dropped 1 base and J dropped 3; count of bases not matched to a gene: 5. CDR3 amino acids: CASSYFGGAHYNEQFF. DNA for the CDR3: TGTGCCAGCAGTTACTTCGGGGGGGCCCACTACAATGAGCAGTTCTTC.

In this sample, this clone turned up once. The chain carries TRBV12-3 or TRBV12-4 and TRBJ1-2; D uncertain. Between the trimmed V and J ends, which lost 6 bases and 5 bases, there was a span of 10 bases. This CDR3 has 12 residues. CDR3 coding DNA: TGTGCCAGCAGAAGTGAGTTGTATGGCTACACCTTC. It specifies CASRSELYGYTF.

Concerning this clone: The same CDR3 is also encoded by other DNA sequences in this sample. The rearrangement uses TRBV19 and TRBJ2-5, with 7 bases that match TRBD1. The CDR3 is made up of 13 amino acids. The V gene end was trimmed by 2 bases and the J gene end by 4 bases; junction bases not matched to a gene: 1. Per the germline V gene, CDR1 is LNHDA and CDR2 is SQIVND (reference sequence). Here the CDR3 reads CASSINRGETQYF. In DNA, the CDR3 is TGTGCCAGTAGTATAAACAGGGGAGAGACCCAGTACTTC.

The chain has TRBV3-1 (or the pseudogene TRBV3-2) and TRBJ2-3; TRBD2 aligns across 10 bases. Germline V CDR1 and CDR2: LGHDT, YNNKEL (reference sequence). The CDR3 has 17 amino acids. V gave up 6 bases and J gave up 1 base; unmatched junction bases: 10. The chain's CDR3 is CASSPSGRARGTDTQYF. Here the CDR3 DNA reads TGTGCCAGCAGTCCCAGCGGGAGGGCCCGGGGCACAGATACGCAGTATTTT.

The chain carries TRBV4-3 and TRBJ2-1; 8 bases map to TRBD1. The CDR3 is made up of 14 amino acids. The germline CDR1 and CDR2 sequences are LGHNA and YSLEER. The ends lost 3 bases at V and 12 bases at J; junction bases unmatched: 10. This chain's CDR3 is CASSQDGQGGMQFF. DNA of the CDR3: TGCGCCAGCAGCCAGGACGGACAGGGTGGAATGCAGTTCTTC.

The CDR3 protein is CASSQGSLDGYTF. In DNA form, the CDR3 reads TGCGCCAGCAGCCAAGGGTCCTTAGATGGCTACACCTTC. This chain links TRBV4-1 with TRBJ1-2; D gene unclear. Germline CDR1 and CDR2: MGHRA and YSYEKL. V lost 1 base, J lost 6 bases, and 9 bases lay in between. This CDR3 region has 13 residues.

The chain links TRBV3-1 (or the pseudogene TRBV3-2) to TRBJ2-3; 7 positions match TRBD1. With 3 bases clipped from V and 1 base from J, the junction kept 7 bases outside the gene matches. The CDR3 consists of 16 residues. CDR1 is LGHDT, CDR2 YNNKEL, per germline (reference sequence). The CDR3 here is CASSQPMGTGTDTQYF. The CDR3 nucleotides read TGTGCCAGCAGCCAGCCCATGGGGACAGGCACAGATACGCAGTATTTT.